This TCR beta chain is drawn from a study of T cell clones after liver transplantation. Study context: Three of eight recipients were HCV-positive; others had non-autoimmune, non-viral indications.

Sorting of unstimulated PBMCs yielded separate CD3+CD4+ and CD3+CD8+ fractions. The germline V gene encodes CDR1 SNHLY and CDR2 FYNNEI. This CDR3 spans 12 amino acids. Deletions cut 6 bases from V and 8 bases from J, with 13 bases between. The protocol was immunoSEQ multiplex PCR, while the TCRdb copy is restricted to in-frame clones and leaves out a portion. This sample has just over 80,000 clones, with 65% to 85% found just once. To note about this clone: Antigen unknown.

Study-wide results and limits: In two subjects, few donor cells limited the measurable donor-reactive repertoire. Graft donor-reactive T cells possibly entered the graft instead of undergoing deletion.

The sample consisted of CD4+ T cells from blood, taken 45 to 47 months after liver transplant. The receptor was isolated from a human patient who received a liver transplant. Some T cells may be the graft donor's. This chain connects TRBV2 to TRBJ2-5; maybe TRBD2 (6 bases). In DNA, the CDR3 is TGTGCCAGCAGCAGCTGGAGGGAAACCCAGTACTTC. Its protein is CASSSWRETQYF.